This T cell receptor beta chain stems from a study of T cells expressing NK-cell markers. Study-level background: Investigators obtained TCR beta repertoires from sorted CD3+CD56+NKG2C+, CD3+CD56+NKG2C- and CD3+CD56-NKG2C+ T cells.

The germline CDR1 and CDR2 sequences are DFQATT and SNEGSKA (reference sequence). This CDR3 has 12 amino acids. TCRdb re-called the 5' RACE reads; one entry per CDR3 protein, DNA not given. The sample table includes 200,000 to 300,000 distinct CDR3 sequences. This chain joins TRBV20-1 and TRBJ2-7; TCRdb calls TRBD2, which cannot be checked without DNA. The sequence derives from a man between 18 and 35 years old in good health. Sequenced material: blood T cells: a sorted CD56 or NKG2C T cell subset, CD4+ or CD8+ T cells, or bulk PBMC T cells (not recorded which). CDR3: CSARAQGGEQYF.